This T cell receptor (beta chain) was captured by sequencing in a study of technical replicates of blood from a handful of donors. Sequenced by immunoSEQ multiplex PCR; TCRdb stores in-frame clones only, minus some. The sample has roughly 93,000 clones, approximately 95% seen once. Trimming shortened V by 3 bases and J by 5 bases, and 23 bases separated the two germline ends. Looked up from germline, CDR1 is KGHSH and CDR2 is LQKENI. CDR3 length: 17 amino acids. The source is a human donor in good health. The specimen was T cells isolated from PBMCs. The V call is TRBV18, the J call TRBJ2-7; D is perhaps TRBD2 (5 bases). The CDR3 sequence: CASSPYGPEHIGDEQYF. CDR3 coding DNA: TGTGCCAGCTCACCCTACGGGCCTGAACACATCGGGGACGAGCAGTACTTC.